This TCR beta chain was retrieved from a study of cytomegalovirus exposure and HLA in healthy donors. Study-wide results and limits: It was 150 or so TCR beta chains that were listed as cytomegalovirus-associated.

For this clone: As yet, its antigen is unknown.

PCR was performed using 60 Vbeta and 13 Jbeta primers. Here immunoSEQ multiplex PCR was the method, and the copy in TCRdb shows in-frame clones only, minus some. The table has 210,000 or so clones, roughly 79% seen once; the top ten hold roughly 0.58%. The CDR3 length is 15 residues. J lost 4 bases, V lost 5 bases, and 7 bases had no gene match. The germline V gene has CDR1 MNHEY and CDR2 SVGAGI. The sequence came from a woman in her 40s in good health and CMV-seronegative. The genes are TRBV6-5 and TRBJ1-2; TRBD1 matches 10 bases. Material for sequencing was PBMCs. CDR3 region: CASSTPGQGTYGYTF. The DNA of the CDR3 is TGTGCCAGCAGTACTCCGGGACAGGGGACCTATGGCTACACCTTC.